Described below is a single T cell receptor beta chain sequence and its context. Its antigen is currently unknown. Generated by immunoSEQ multiplex PCR, the TCRdb table keeps only in-frame clones and is missing some. The sample comprises more than 80,000 clones, over 75% of which are singletons, and roughly 5.8% rests with the top ten. The CDR3 extends over 14 amino acids. Per the germline V gene, CDR1 is KGHSH and CDR2 is LQKENI. Trimming cost V 3 bases and J 2 bases, with 11 bases left between them. The sample belongs to a study of T cell responses to AZD1222 COVID-19 vaccine. General study findings and limits: Breadth and depth of Spike-specific TCRs rose after two AZD1222 doses. Clonal diversity may have been underestimated, and the donors were mostly white British, with more females than males. Sampling that yielded the repertoires occurred only after the peak T cell response. Baseline seropositivity occurred in only a handful of AZD1222 recipients.

The rearrangement uses TRBV18 and TRBJ2-7; D might be TRBD1 (6 bases). The receptor comes from an adult in good health. The source material was peripheral blood, sampled on day 0 of AZD1222 vaccination. In nucleotides, the CDR3 is TGTGCCAGCTCACCCAAGGGGGATACCTACGAGCAGTACTTC. Translation: CASSPKGDTYEQYF.